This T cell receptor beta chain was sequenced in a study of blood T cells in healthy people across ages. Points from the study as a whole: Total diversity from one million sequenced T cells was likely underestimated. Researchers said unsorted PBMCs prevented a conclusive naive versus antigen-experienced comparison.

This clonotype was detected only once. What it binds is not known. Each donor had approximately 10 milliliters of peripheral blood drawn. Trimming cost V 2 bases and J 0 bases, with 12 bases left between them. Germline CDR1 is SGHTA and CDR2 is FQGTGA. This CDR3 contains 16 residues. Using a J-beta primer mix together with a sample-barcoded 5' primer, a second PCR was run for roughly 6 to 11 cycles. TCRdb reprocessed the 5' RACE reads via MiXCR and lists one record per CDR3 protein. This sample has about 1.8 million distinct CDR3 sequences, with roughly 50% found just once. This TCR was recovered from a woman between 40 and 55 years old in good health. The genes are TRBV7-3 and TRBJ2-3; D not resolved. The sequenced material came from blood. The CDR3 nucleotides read TGTGCCAGCAGCTTATCGGGCGATACTAGCACAGATACGCAGTATTTT. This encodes CASSLSGDTSTDTQYF.